This T cell receptor (beta chain) was sequenced during a study of cytomegalovirus exposure and HLA in healthy donors. Study in general: The same platform used for the 666 first-cohort repertoires was also used for the roughly 130 validation repertoires, as a later analysis reported.

The donors were in the approximately 110-subject validation cohort; that cohort was separate from the roughly 680-subject first cohort. Study-wide results and caveats: Specificity of three CMV-associated chains for CMV antigens was verified in vitro.

Only in-frame clones appear in the TCRdb table, and some are missing; sequencing was by immunoSEQ multiplex PCR. This table holds a few hundred thousand clones, 86% found once. Note on this clone: Its cognate antigen is unknown.

Trimming at V came to 4 bases and at J to 3 bases, leaving 14 bases not matched to a gene. Looked up from germline, CDR1 is SGHTS and CDR2 is YDEGEE. The CDR3 spans 17 residues. This chain uses TRBV5-8 with TRBJ2-3, with 7 nucleotides matching TRBD2. The receptor's source is a young woman in good health and CMV-seronegative. The sequenced sample consisted of PBMCs. The DNA for the CDR3 is TGTGCCAGCAGCCGCCCGCGGGGTCTAGCGGTAACAGATACGCAGTATTTT. Translating it yields CASSRPRGLAVTDTQYF.